The present entry profiles one TCR beta chain with its context. Per the germline V gene, CDR1 is LNHDA and CDR2 is SQIVND (reference sequence). V shed 4 bases, J shed 3 bases, and the junction held 8 bases outside the gene matches. CDR3 length: 15 residues. The source of the sample is a study of CD8 T cells in Susac syndrome. RNA was extracted with the RNeasy kit, and a quantity of about 0.45 to 1 ug was reverse transcribed using random hexamers. The amplification used immunoSEQ multiplex PCR on TCR beta CDR3; it spanned 54 Vbeta and 13 Jbeta. TCRdb reanalysed the immunoSEQ multiplex PCR reads using MiXCR and keeps one entry per CDR3 protein. This sample has about 250,000 distinct CDR3 sequences, with about 94% found just once. Blood CD8+ and CD4+ T cells underwent high-throughput TCR beta sequencing. Patients with stable or active relapsing-remitting disease, all of them treatment-naive, made up the multiple sclerosis controls. TEMRA cells were FACS-enriched, with CD8+ and CD4+ T cells isolated negatively.

This receptor was identified in a human donor with multiple sclerosis. The chain employs TRBV19 and TRBJ1-1, with 7 nucleotides matching TRBD1. Sequencing was carried out using CD4+ T cells from PBMCs. CDR3 DNA: TGTGCCAGTAGTAGGGGACAGTCTTGGGACACTGAAGCTTTCTTT. Translating gives CASSRGQSWDTEAFF.